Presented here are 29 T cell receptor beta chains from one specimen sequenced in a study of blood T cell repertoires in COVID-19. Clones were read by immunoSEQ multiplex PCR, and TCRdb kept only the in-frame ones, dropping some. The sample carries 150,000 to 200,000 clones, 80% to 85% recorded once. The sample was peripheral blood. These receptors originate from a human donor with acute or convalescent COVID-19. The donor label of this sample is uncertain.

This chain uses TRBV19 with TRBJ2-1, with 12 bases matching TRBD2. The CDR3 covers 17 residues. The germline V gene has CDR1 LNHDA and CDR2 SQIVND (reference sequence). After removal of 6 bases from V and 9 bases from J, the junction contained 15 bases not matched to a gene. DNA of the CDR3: TGTGCCAGTAGCAACTCCGGGACTAGCGGGTTCTCGGGTGAGCAGTTCTTC. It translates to CASSNSGTSGFSGEQFF.

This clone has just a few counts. The CDR3 region has the DNA TGTGCCAGCAGCCGGGGGACAGGGACCTACGAGCAGTACTTC. Protein: CASSRGTGTYEQYF. This sequence joins TRBV3-1 (or the pseudogene TRBV3-2) and TRBJ2-7; 9 bases align to TRBD1. CDR3 size: 14 residues. In germline, CDR1 is LGHDT, CDR2 YNNKEL (reference sequence). Germline trimming cut 4 bases from V and 2 bases from J; bases unmatched to any gene: 3.

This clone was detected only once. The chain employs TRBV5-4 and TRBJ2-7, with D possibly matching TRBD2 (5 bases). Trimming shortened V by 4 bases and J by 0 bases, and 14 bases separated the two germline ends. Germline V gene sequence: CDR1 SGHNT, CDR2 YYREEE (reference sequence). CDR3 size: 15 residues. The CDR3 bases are TGTGCCAGCAGCCCTGCGGGTCGGAGCTCCTACGAGCAGTACTTC. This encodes CASSPAGRSSYEQYF.

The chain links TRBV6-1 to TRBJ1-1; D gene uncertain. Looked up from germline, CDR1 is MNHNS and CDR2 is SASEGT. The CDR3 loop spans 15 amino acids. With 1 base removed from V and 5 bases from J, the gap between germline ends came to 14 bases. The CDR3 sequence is CASSEVGRLGTEAFF. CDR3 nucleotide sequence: TGTGCCAGCAGTGAAGTGGGGAGATTAGGTACTGAAGCTTTCTTT.

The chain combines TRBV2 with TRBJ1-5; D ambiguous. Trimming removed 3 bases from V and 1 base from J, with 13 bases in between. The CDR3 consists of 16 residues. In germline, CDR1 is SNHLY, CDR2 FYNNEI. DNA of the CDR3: TGTGCCAGCAGTGAGGGTCCCGGGTTCAGCAATCAGCCCCAGCATTTT. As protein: CASSEGPGFSNQPQHF.

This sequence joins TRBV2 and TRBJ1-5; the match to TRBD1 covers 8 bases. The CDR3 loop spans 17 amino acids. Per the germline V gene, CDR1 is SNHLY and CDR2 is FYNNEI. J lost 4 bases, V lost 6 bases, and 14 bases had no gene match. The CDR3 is CASRDRNRGNGNQPQHF. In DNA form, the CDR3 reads TGTGCCAGCAGAGATAGGAACAGGGGGAATGGGAATCAGCCCCAGCATTTT.

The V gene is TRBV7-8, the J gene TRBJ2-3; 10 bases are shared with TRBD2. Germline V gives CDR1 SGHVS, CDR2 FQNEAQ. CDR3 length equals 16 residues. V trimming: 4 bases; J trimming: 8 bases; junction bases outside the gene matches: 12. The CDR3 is CASSYAASGGSGTQYF. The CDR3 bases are TGTGCCAGCAGCTACGCAGCTAGCGGGGGCTCAGGTACGCAGTATTTT.

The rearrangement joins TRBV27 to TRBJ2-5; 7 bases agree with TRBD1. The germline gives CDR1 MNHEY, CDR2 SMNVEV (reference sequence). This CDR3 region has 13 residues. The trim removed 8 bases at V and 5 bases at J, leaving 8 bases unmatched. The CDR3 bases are TGTGCCAGCTCCTTAAACAGGGGTGAGACCCAGTACTTC. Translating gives CASSLNRGETQYF.

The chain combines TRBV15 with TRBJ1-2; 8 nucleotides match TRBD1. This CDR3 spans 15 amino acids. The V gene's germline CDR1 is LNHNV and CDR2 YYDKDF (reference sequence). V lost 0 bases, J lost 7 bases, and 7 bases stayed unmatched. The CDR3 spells CATSRDTGGVSGYTF. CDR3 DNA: TGTGCCACCAGCAGAGACACAGGGGGTGTCTCTGGCTACACCTTC.

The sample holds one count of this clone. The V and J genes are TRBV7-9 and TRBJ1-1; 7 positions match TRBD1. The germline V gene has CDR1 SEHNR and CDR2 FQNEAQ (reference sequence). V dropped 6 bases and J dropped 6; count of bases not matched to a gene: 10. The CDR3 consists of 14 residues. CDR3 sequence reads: CASRVQGEVSEAFF. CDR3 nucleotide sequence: TGTGCCAGCAGAGTGCAGGGGGAGGTCTCTGAAGCTTTCTTT.

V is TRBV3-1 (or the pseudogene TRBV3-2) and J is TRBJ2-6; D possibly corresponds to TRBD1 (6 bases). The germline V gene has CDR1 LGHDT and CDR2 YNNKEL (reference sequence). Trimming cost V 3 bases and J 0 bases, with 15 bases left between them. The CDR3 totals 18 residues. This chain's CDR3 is CASSQQGWGYSGANVLTF. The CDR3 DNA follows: TGTGCCAGCAGCCAGCAGGGGTGGGGATACTCTGGGGCCAACGTCCTGACTTTC.

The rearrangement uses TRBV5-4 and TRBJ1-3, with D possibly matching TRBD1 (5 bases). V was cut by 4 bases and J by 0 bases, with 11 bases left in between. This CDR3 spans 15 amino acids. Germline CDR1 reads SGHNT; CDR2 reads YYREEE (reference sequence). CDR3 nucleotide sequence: TGTGCCAGCAGCCCCGGGAGGGGCTCTGGAAACACCATATATTTT. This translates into CASSPGRGSGNTIYF. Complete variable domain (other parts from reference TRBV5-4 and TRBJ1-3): ETGVTQSPTHLIKTRGQQVTLRCSSQSGHNTVSWYQQALGQGPQFIFQYYREEENGRGNFPPRFSGLQFPNYSSELNVNALELDDSALYLCASSPGRGSGNTIYFGEGSWLTVV.

The CDR3 DNA sequence: TGTGCCAGCAGCTTGGATCCTTACTATGGCTACACCTTC. Residues: CASSLDPYYGYTF. The chain is built from TRBV5-6 and TRBJ1-2; D ambiguous. The V gene lost 0 bases and the J gene lost 3 bases, with 6 bases spanning the gap. From germline, CDR1 is SGHDT and CDR2 YYEEEE. The CDR3 runs 13 residues.

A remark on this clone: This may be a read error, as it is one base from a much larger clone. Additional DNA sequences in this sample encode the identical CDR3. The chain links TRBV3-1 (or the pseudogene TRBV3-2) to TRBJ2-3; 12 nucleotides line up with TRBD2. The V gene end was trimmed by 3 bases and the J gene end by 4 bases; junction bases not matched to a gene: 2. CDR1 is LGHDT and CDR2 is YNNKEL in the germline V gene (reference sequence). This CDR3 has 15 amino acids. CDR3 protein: CASSQTSGSPDTQYF. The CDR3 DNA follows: TGTGCCAGCAGCCAGACTAGCGGGAGTCCAGATACGCAGTATTTT.

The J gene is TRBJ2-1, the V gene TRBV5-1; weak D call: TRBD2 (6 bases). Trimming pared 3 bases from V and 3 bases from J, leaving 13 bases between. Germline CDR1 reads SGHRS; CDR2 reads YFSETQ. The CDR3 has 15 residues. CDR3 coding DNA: TGCGCCAGCAGCTGGGGAGGAGGTAACTACAATGAGCAGTTCTTC. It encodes CASSWGGGNYNEQFF.

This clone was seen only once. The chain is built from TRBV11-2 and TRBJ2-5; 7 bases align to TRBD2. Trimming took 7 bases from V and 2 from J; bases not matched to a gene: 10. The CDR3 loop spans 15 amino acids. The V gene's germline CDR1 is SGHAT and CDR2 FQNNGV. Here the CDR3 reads CASTRDYGLQETQYF. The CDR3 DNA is TGTGCCAGCACCCGGGACTACGGACTTCAAGAGACCCAGTACTTC.

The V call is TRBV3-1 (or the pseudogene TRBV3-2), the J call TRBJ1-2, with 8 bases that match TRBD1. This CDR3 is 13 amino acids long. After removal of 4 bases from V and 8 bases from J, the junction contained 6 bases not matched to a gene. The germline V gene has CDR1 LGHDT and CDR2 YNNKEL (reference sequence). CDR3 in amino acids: CASSPGQARGYTF. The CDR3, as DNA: TGTGCCAGCAGCCCGGGACAGGCTAGGGGCTACACCTTC.

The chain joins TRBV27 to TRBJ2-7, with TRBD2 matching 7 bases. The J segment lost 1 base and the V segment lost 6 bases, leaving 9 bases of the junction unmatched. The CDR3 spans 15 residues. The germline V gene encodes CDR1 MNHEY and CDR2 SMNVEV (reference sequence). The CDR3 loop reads CASRFRDGGSYEQYF. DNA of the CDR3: TGTGCCAGCAGATTCCGGGACGGGGGGTCCTACGAGCAGTACTTC.

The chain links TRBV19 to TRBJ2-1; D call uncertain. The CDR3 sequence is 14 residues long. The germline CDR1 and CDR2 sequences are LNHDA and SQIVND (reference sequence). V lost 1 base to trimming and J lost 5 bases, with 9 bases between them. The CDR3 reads CASSIGAANNEQFF. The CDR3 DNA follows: TGTGCCAGTAGTATAGGGGCCGCTAACAATGAGCAGTTCTTC.

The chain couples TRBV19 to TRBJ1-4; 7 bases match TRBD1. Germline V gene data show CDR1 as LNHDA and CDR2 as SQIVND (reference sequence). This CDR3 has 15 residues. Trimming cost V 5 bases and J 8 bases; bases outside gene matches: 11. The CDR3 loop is CASSPRDSQGEKLFF. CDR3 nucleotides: TGTGCCAGTAGTCCCCGGGACAGCCAAGGGGAAAAACTGTTTTTT. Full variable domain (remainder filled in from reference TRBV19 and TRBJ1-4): DGGITQSPKYLFRKEGQNVTLSCEQNLNHDAMYWYRQDPGQGLRLIYYSQIVNDFQKGDIAEGYSVSREKKESFPLTVTSAQKNPTAFYLCASSPRDSQGEKLFFGSGTQLSVL.

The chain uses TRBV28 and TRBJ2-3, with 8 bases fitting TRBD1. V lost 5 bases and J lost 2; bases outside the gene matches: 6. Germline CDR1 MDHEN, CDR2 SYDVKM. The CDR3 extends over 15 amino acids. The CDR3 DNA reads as TGTGCCAGCAGTCTAGGGACAGGAGACACAGATACGCAGTATTTT. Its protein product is CASSLGTGDTDTQYF.

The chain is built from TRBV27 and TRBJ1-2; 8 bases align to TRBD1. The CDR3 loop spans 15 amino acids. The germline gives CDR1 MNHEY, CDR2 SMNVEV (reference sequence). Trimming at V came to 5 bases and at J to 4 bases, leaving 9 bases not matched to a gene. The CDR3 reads CASSLGTGGIYGYTF. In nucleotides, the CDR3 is TGTGCCAGCAGTCTCGGGACAGGCGGAATCTATGGCTACACCTTC.

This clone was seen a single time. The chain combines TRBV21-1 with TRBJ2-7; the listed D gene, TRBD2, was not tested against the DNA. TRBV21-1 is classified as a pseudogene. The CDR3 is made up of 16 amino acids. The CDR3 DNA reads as TGTGCCAGCAGCAAAAAAAGAAAACAATTGGAGTACGAGCAGTACTTC. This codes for CASSKKRKQLEYEQYF.

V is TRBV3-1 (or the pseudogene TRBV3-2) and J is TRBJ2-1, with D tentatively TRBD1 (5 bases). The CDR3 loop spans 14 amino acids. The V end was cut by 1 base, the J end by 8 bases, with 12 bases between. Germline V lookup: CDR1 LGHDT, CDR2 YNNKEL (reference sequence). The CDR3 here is CASSQGAGIDEQFF. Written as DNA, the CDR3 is TGTGCCAGCAGCCAAGGGGCAGGGATCGATGAGCAGTTCTTC.

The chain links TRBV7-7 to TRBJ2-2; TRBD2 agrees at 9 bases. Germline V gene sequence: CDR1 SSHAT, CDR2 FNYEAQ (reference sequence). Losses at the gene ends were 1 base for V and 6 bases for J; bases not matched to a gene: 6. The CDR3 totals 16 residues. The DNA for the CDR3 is TGTGCCAGCAGCTTAGTGGCGGGAGGGCCTCCCGGGGAGCTGTTTTTT. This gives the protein CASSLVAGGPPGELFF.

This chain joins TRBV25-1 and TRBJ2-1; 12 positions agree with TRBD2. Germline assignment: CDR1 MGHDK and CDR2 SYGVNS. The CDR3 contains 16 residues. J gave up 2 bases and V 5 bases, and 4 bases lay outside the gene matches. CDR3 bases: TGTGCCAGCAGTTCTAGCGGGGGGGAGACCTACAATGAGCAGTTCTTC. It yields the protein CASSSSGGETYNEQFF.

The DNA of the CDR3 is TGCGCCAGCAGCTTGGTGTCTAGCGGGGGCGGAAGGGATACGCAGTATTTT. Translation: CASSLVSSGGGRDTQYF. V usage is TRBV5-1 and J usage is TRBJ2-3; TRBD2 agrees at 10 bases. The junction had 10 bases not matched to a gene; V was cut back by 0 bases and J by 6 bases. The CDR3 loop spans 17 amino acids. Germline assignment: CDR1 SGHRS and CDR2 YFSETQ. The full variable domain, its missing parts supplied by reference TRBV5-1 and TRBJ2-3, is KAGVTQTPRYLIKTRGQQVTLSCSPISGHRSVSWYQQTPGQGLQFLFEYFSETQRNKGNFPGRFSGRQFSNSRSEMNVSTLELGDSALYLCASSLVSSGGGRDTQYFGPGTRLTVL.

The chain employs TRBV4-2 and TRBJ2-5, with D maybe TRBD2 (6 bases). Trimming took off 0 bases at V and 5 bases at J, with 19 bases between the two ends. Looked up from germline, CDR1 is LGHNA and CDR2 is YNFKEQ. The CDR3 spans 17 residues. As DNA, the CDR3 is TGTGCCAGCAGCCAAGATTTAACGGGAGAGGAGGGGGAGACCCAGTACTTC. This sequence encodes CASSQDLTGEEGETQYF.

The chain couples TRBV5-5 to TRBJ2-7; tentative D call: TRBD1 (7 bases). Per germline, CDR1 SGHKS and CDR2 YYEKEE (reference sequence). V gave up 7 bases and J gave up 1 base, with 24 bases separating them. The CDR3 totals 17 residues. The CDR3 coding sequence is TGTGCCAGCCGGATGGGGGTGGCAGGGGGGAATTCCTACGAGCAGTACTTC. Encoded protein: CASRMGVAGGNSYEQYF.